The 24 T cell receptor beta chains below all came from one sample that was sequenced in a study of T cell changes during pregnancy in multiple sclerosis. The repertoire was sequenced with immunoSEQ multiplex PCR; TCRdb's copy has only in-frame clones and lacks some. The data hold approximately 60,000 clones, with roughly 94% observed a single time. Sequencing used CD8+ T cells from peripheral blood mononuclear cells, obtained in the third trimester of pregnancy. The receptors shown here come from a female donor with multiple sclerosis, enrolled in a pregnancy study.

The chain has TRBV11-3 and TRBJ1-3; no clear D gene. CDR3 length: 15 amino acids. Germline loops: CDR1 SGHNT, CDR2 YENEEA. V was clipped by 1 base and J by 0 bases, with 7 bases between them. The CDR3 DNA reads TGTGCCAGCAGCTTAGTAGTTTTCTCTGGAAACACCATATATTTT. As protein: CASSLVVFSGNTIYF.

The chain combines TRBV10-3 with TRBJ2-3; 12 bases are shared with TRBD2. In germline, CDR1 is ENHRY, CDR2 SYGVKD. The V and J ends lost 5 bases and 3 bases, in that order; junction bases with no gene match: 12. The CDR3 contains 18 residues. The CDR3 is CAISKIWTSGTGTDTQYF. The DNA for the CDR3 is TGTGCCATCAGTAAGATATGGACTAGCGGGACGGGAACAGATACGCAGTATTTT.

The gene calls are TRBV5-6 and TRBJ2-1; 7 nucleotides line up with TRBD2. V dropped 4 bases and J dropped 9; count of bases not matched to a gene: 10. CDR3 length equals 14 residues. Germline CDR1 reads SGHDT; CDR2 reads YYEEEE. The CDR3 nucleotides read TGTGCCAGCAGCGGGAGGGGAATTAGCACTGAGCAGTTCTTC. It codes for CASSGRGISTEQFF.

V and J are TRBV28 and TRBJ2-1; the match to TRBD2 covers 10 bases. Germline values: CDR1 MDHEN, CDR2 SYDVKM. V dropped 3 bases and J dropped 1; count of bases not matched to a gene: 6. There are 17 residues in the CDR3. The CDR3 loop reads CASSFPLAGVSYNEQFF. The CDR3 nucleotides are TGTGCCAGCAGTTTTCCCCTAGCGGGAGTGTCCTACAATGAGCAGTTCTTC.

The genes are TRBV28 and TRBJ1-2; 8 positions agree with TRBD1. The J segment lost 3 bases and the V segment lost 1 base, leaving 4 bases of the junction unmatched. This CDR3 spans 15 amino acids. Germline CDR1 and CDR2: MDHEN and SYDVKM. The CDR3 nucleotides read TGTGCCAGCAGTTTATCTCACAGGGGGGACTATGGCTACACCTTC. Translation gives CASSLSHRGDYGYTF.

This clone occurred once. CDR3 DNA: TGTGCCAGCAGTGATCAGGGACAGCCTAATCAGCCCCAGCATTTT. Its protein is CASSDQGQPNQPQHF. This rearrangement joins TRBV25-1 to TRBJ1-5; 7 bases line up with TRBD1. The CDR3 has 15 residues. CDR1 is MGHDK, CDR2 SYGVNS, per germline. With 3 bases clipped from V and 4 bases from J, the junction kept 6 bases outside the gene matches.

The chain recombines TRBV30 with TRBJ1-2; 8 nucleotides line up with TRBD1. Trimming took 3 bases from V and 6 from J; bases not matched to a gene: 3. The germline gives CDR1 GTSNPN, CDR2 SVGIG (reference sequence). This CDR3 region has 12 residues. Here the CDR3 reads CAWSPGGHGYTF. The CDR3 DNA sequence: TGTGCCTGGAGCCCAGGGGGCCATGGCTACACCTTC.

CDR3: CASSFPGTDPTDTQYF. As DNA, the CDR3 is TGTGCCAGCAGCTTCCCCGGGACAGACCCCACAGATACGCAGTATTTT. The chain links TRBV13 to TRBJ2-3, with 7 bases aligning to TRBD1. The CDR3 is 16 residues long. Germline V gene lookup returns CDR1 PRHDT and CDR2 FYEKMQ (reference sequence). Trimming took 3 bases from V and 2 from J; bases not matched to a gene: 8.

V gene TRBV5-6 combines with J gene TRBJ2-7; D unresolved. Germline V gives CDR1 SGHDT, CDR2 YYEEEE. Trimming took off 2 bases at V and 6 bases at J, with 6 bases between the two ends. The CDR3 consists of 11 residues. This chain's CDR3 is CASSFSVEQYF. DNA of the CDR3: TGTGCCAGCAGCTTCTCCGTCGAGCAGTACTTC.

The CDR3 DNA reads as TGTGCCAGCAGCAACCTAGCAAACGAGCAGTTCTTC. It translates to CASSNLANEQFF. This chain connects TRBV11-2 to TRBJ2-1, with D possibly TRBD2 on 5 matching bases. Trimming cost V 5 bases and J 10 bases, with 12 bases left between them. The germline V gene has CDR1 SGHAT and CDR2 FQNNGV. The CDR3 runs 12 residues. Complete variable domain (other parts from reference TRBV11-2 and TRBJ2-1): EAGVAQSPRYKIIEKRQSVAFWCNPISGHATLYWYQQILGQGPKLLIQFQNNGVVDDSQLPKDRFSAERLKGVDSTLKIQPAKLEDSAVYLCASSNLANEQFFGPGTRLTVL.

The chain carries TRBV30 and TRBJ2-1; unclear D gene. The CDR3 extends over 10 amino acids. Germline lookup yields CDR1 GTSNPN and CDR2 SVGIG (reference sequence). V lost 6 bases, J lost 12 bases, and 12 bases lay in between. This chain's CDR3 is CACDREWQFF. The CDR3 coding sequence is TGTGCCTGCGATAGAGAATGGCAGTTCTTC.

The gene calls are TRBV19 and TRBJ1-5; maybe TRBD1 (5 bases). The CDR3 spans 17 residues. Germline loops: CDR1 LNHDA, CDR2 SQIVND (reference sequence). The V end lost 6 bases, the J end lost 0 bases, and 18 bases lay between the germline ends. CDR3 sequence: CASRRRGGPDSNQPQHF. Written as DNA, the CDR3 is TGTGCCAGTAGACGTCGGGGGGGACCGGATAGCAATCAGCCCCAGCATTTT.

This chain connects TRBV28 to TRBJ1-3; no definite D call. The germline CDR1 and CDR2 sequences are MDHEN and SYDVKM. The CDR3 extends over 14 amino acids. The ends were cut back, 3 bases at V and 2 bases at J, with 8 bases in the middle. The CDR3 protein is CASSFRSTGNTIYF. CDR3 sequence (DNA): TGTGCCAGCAGTTTTCGCAGTACTGGAAACACCATATATTTT.

The chain combines TRBV5-4 with TRBJ1-2, with 9 bases that match TRBD1. This CDR3 region has 13 residues. Germline values: CDR1 SGHNT, CDR2 YYREEE (reference sequence). With V trimmed by 4 bases and J by 8 bases, 6 bases remained unmatched. The CDR3 sequence is CASSTTGGLGYTF. CDR3 DNA sequence: TGTGCCAGCAGCACCACAGGGGGCTTAGGCTACACCTTC.

V is TRBV5-1 and J is TRBJ1-2; TRBD1 might be the D (5 bases). The germline CDR1 and CDR2 sequences are SGHRS and YFSETQ. The CDR3 totals 16 residues. V was shortened by 4 bases and J by 6 bases, with 22 bases between the two germline ends. CDR3 sequence: CASSPRQPFGQNGYTF. CDR3 bases: TGCGCCAGCAGCCCCCGACAGCCTTTCGGCCAAAATGGCTACACCTTC. The entire variable domain, with the rest obtained from reference TRBV5-1 and TRBJ1-2, is as follows: KAGVTQTPRYLIKTRGQQVTLSCSPISGHRSVSWYQQTPGQGLQFLFEYFSETQRNKGNFPGRFSGRQFSNSRSEMNVSTLELGDSALYLCASSPRQPFGQNGYTFGSGTRLTVV.

This rearrangement joins TRBV18 to TRBJ1-1, with a possible D match to TRBD1 (5 bases). The CDR3 is made up of 14 amino acids. V gave up 1 base and J gave up 3 bases, with 9 bases separating them. Looked up from germline, CDR1 is KGHSH and CDR2 is LQKENI. CDR3 coding DNA: TGTGCCAGCTCACCACAGGGGAGGGACACTGAAGCTTTCTTT. Protein product: CASSPQGRDTEAFF.

For the CDR3, the DNA is TGTGCCAGCAGCTTGGCCGGGACAGGGGCCTTGGACACTGAAGCTTTCTTT. Residues: CASSLAGTGALDTEAFF. The chain is built from TRBV7-4 and TRBJ1-1; TRBD1 agrees at 10 bases. Germline lookup yields CDR1 SGHVT and CDR2 SQSDAQ. V trimming: 3 bases; J trimming: 3 bases; junction bases outside the gene matches: 10. The CDR3 is made up of 17 amino acids.

The chain links TRBV10-3 to TRBJ1-3; D not certain. Germline assignment: CDR1 ENHRY and CDR2 SYGVKD. The CDR3 sequence is 14 residues long. Trimming removed 8 bases at V and 0 bases at J, with 11 bases between. The CDR3: CAIGTENSGNTIYF. The CDR3 coding sequence is TGTGCCATCGGAACGGAGAACTCTGGAAACACCATATATTTT.

DNA for the CDR3: TGTGCCAGTAGTGTCGCGGAGAGCTCCTACAATGAGCAGTTCTTC. Amino acids: CASSVAESSYNEQFF. The chain carries TRBV19 and TRBJ2-1; D is unclear. Trimming pared 5 bases from V and 0 bases from J, leaving 11 bases between. Germline values: CDR1 LNHDA, CDR2 SQIVND (reference sequence). This CDR3 contains 15 residues.

The J gene is TRBJ2-1, the V gene TRBV5-1, with 10 positions matching TRBD2. In germline, CDR1 is SGHRS, CDR2 YFSETQ. Unmatched junction bases numbered 9, after V lost 6 bases and J lost 6 bases. This CDR3 contains 15 residues. The CDR3 is CASNVASGSSNEQFF. The CDR3 DNA follows: TGCGCCAGCAACGTGGCTAGCGGGAGTAGCAATGAGCAGTTCTTC.

The chain has TRBV15 and TRBJ2-7, with TRBD2 matching over 12 bases. Germline V gene sequence: CDR1 LNHNV, CDR2 YYDKDF (reference sequence). The J segment lost 3 bases and the V segment lost 0 bases, leaving 6 bases of the junction unmatched. CDR3 length: 17 residues. CDR3 amino acids: CATSRDPSTSGSYEQYF. The CDR3 DNA follows: TGTGCCACCAGCAGAGATCCCTCGACTAGCGGGAGCTACGAGCAGTACTTC.

The rearrangement uses TRBV27 and TRBJ2-7; 8 bases map to TRBD2. Germline V CDR1 and CDR2: MNHEY, SMNVEV (reference sequence). This CDR3 is built from 14 residues. Trimming took 6 bases from V and 0 from J; bases not matched to a gene: 4. The DNA for the CDR3 is TGTGCCAGCAGACTAGCGGAAAGCTCCTACGAGCAGTACTTC. Translation: CASRLAESSYEQYF.

The gene calls are TRBV27 and TRBJ2-1; D perhaps matches TRBD1 (5 bases). The CDR3 sequence is 12 residues long. CDR1 is MNHEY, CDR2 SMNVEV, per germline (reference sequence). V lost 6 bases and J lost 6, with 9 bases in between. For the CDR3, the DNA is TGTGCCAGCAGAGATAGGGGCAATGAGCAGTTCTTC. Translation: CASRDRGNEQFF.

The genes are TRBV5-4 and TRBJ1-2; D remains unclear. CDR1 and CDR2 (germline): SGHNT, YYREEE (reference sequence). The CDR3 has 13 residues. The V end was cut by 4 bases, the J end by 2 bases, with 9 bases between. The CDR3, as DNA: TGTGCCAGCAGCCTAGAGTCCAACTATGGCTACACCTTC. Its protein product is CASSLESNYGYTF.